This T cell receptor beta chain is from a study of blood T cell repertoires in COVID-19. Study context: Sites in the United States, Italy and Spain provided acute and convalescent COVID-19 samples.

The J segment lost 3 bases and the V segment lost 4 bases, leaving 10 bases of the junction unmatched. Looked up from germline, CDR1 is LGHDT and CDR2 is YNNKEL (reference sequence). The CDR3 spans 17 residues. Profiling relied on immunoSEQ multiplex PCR, and the TCRdb table lists in-frame clones only, not all of them. The sample contains fewer than 130,000 clones, about 80% of which appear only once. The chain recombines TRBV3-1 (or the pseudogene TRBV3-2) with TRBJ2-3, with 10 positions matching TRBD1. The sequence was collected from a woman older than 75 with active or convalescent COVID-19. The sample comprised peripheral blood. As DNA, the CDR3 is TGTGCCAGCAGCCCACCTTCGACAGGGGGCAAGACAGATACGCAGTATTTT. Its protein product is CASSPPSTGGKTDTQYF.